A selection of T cell receptor beta chains follows, all from one sample in a study of blood T cell repertoires in COVID-19. Data came from immunoSEQ multiplex PCR; TCRdb stores just in-frame clones and leaves some out. Of about 210,000 clones listed, around 88% are singletons. The sequencing input was peripheral blood. These receptors originate from a young man with active or convalescent COVID-19. Both conserved end residues are part of each CDR3. A D gene is named only where the DNA matches it firmly. Size tells how often a clone was seen (once, few, many) or the class of an expanded clone, and some rows leave it out.

clone_size,j_call,v_call,d_call,cdr3_nt,cdr3_aa
NA,TRBJ2-7,TRBV12-3/TRBV12-4,TRBD1,TGTGCCAGCACCCGGGACAGTCAACACGAGCAGTACTTC,CASTRDSQHEQYF
NA,TRBJ2-3,TRBV6-4,TRBD1,TGTGCCAGCAGCCACGGACAGGGCACAGATACGCAGTATTTT,CASSHGQGTDTQYF
NA,TRBJ2-1,TRBV19,NA,TGTGCCAGTAGTAAGGACAGATACAATGAGCAGTTCTTC,CASSKDRYNEQFF
few,TRBJ2-7,TRBV20-1,TRBD2,TGCAGTGCTAGTACTAGCGGGAGAGCCTACGAGCAGTACTTC,CSASTSGRAYEQYF
NA,TRBJ1-1,TRBV28,NA,TGTGCCAGCAGTCAAACGGGGGGACGGTCTATGGAAGCTTTCTTT,CASSQTGGRSMEAFF
NA,TRBJ1-2,TRBV23-1,NA,TGCGCCAGCAGTCCCCGGACAGAGTTGGATATCGGTAACTATGGCTACACCTTC,CASSPRTELDIGNYGYTF
once,TRBJ2-7,TRBV27,NA,TGTGCCACAGGCGGGGGCGCAGGGATTATCTACGAGCAGTACTTC,CATGGGAGIIYEQYF
NA,TRBJ2-4,TRBV27,NA,TGTGCCAGCAGATCGGACGGGATCCAAAGGCGAGCCATTCAGTACTTC,CASRSDGIQRRAIQYF
few,TRBJ1-2,TRBV2,NA,TGTGCCAGCAGTTTCGTTGGCAGACGGGGCTATGGCTACACCTTC,CASSFVGRRGYGYTF
NA,TRBJ2-6,TRBV28,NA,TGTGCCAGCAGTACAGGGACGAACTCTGGGGCCAACGTCCTGACTTTC,CASSTGTNSGANVLTF
NA,TRBJ1-3,TRBV12-3/TRBV12-4,NA,TGTGCCAGCAGGCAGGGTTCTGGAAACACCATATATTTT,CASRQGSGNTIYF
NA,TRBJ1-6,TRBV3-1/TRBV3-2,NA,TGTGCCAGCAGCCAAGATAGAGTCTCACCCCTCCACTTT,CASSQDRVSPLHF
NA,TRBJ1-5,TRBV28,NA,TGTGCCAGCAGATACGGACAGAGGAAAGTGGGCAATCAGCCCCAGCATTTT,CASRYGQRKVGNQPQHF
NA,TRBJ1-2,TRBV5-4,NA,TGTGCCAGCAGCAAGACAGGTTACTATGGCTACACCTTC,CASSKTGYYGYTF
few,TRBJ2-1,TRBV3-1/TRBV3-2,TRBD2,TGTGCCAGCAGCCAAATACCGGGACTATCGCAGTTCTTC,CASSQIPGLSQFF
once,TRBJ1-1,TRBV3-1/TRBV3-2,TRBD1,TGTGCCAGCACCCGGGACAGGGGGGACACTGAAGCTTTCTTT,CASTRDRGDTEAFF
NA,TRBJ1-5,TRBV19,TRBD1,TGTGCCAGTAGTGGAGGTGGTGACAGGGGCTTTGTGGGGTACAATCAGCCCCAGCATTTT,CASSGGGDRGFVGYNQPQHF
NA,TRBJ2-3,TRBV27,NA,TGTGCCAGCAGTTTGTTGCAGTCTCACACAGATACGCAGTATTTT,CASSLLQSHTDTQYF
NA,TRBJ2-7,TRBV5-1,TRBD1,TGCGCCAGCAGTTCTAGGGACAGGGGGCCCTACGAGCAGTACTTC,CASSSRDRGPYEQYF
few,TRBJ2-7,TRBV2,NA,TGTGCCGGAGGGCCCTACGAGCAGTACTTC,CAGGPYEQYF
few,TRBJ2-5,TRBV28,NA,TGTGCCAGCAGAAATTTAGGGGTTTCTAGAGAGACCCAGTACTTC,CASRNLGVSRETQYF
NA,TRBJ1-1,TRBV6-5,NA,TGTGCCAGCAGCGACCCCGGCAGGGTTGAAGCTTTCTTT,CASSDPGRVEAFF
NA,TRBJ2-2,TRBV28,NA,TGTGCCAGCAGATCCCCGGTGTATTCCGGGGAGCTGTTTTTT,CASRSPVYSGELFF
NA,TRBJ2-5,TRBV11-2,NA,TGTGCCAGCAGCTTAAGAGGCGGACAAGAGACCCAGTACTTC,CASSLRGGQETQYF
once,TRBJ2-1,TRBV16,TRBD2,TGTGCCAGCAGCCTAAACTATATGGCTAGCGGGAGACCCCTCCATTACAATGAGCAGTTCTTC,CASSLNYMASGRPLHYNEQFF
NA,TRBJ2-1,TRBV9,TRBD2,TGTGCCAGCAGCGTAATGGGGGGGACCCCGACCTACAATGAGCAGTTCTTC,CASSVMGGTPTYNEQFF
once,TRBJ2-1,TRBV3-1/TRBV3-2,NA,TGTGCCAGCAGCCCGGACAGTTACAATGAGCAGTTCTTC,CASSPDSYNEQFF
NA,TRBJ1-1,TRBV11-3,TRBD1,TGTGCCAGCAGCTTAACAGGGGTGACTGAAGCTTTCTTT,CASSLTGVTEAFF
NA,TRBJ1-2,TRBV21-1,NA,TGTGCCAGCAGCAACTCCCAGAGGGACAGGAGAAACTATGGCTACACCTTC,CASSNSQRDRRNYGYTF
NA,TRBJ1-1,TRBV5-1,TRBD1,TGCGCCAGCAGCAGAGGACAGGGGATGTCGGGCACTGAAGCTTTCTTT,CASSRGQGMSGTEAFF
once,TRBJ2-3,TRBV4-3,NA,TGCGCCAGCAGCTTAGGAGCGGGTCCGCAGTATTTT,CASSLGAGPQYF
NA,TRBJ2-1,TRBV6-6,NA,TGTGCCAGCACCTCTCCAGGACTGGCCGGGTCTGAGCAGTTCTTC,CASTSPGLAGSEQFF
NA,TRBJ2-7,TRBV28,NA,TGTGCCAGCAGCGCCGGAGGGGTGGGCTACGAGCAGTACTTC,CASSAGGVGYEQYF
NA,TRBJ2-1,TRBV27,TRBD2,TGTGCCAGCAGTCCACTAGCGGGATCTCGCGAGCAGTTCTTC,CASSPLAGSREQFF
NA,TRBJ1-2,TRBV19,TRBD1,TGTGCCAGTAGGGCTGACAGGGACGGTAACTATGGCTACACCTTC,CASRADRDGNYGYTF
NA,TRBJ1-5,TRBV10-3,NA,TGTGCCATCAGTGAGGGCGGTAGCAATCAGCCCCAGCATTTT,CAISEGGSNQPQHF
NA,TRBJ2-1,TRBV7-9,TRBD2,TGTGCCAGCAGCTCGGGACTACATGAGCAGTTCTTC,CASSSGLHEQFF